Following are 12 T cell receptor beta chains from one sample sequenced in a study of metastatic and nonmetastatic thyroid tumors. TCRdb used MiXCR to call clones anew from the PCR reads. The table records tens of thousands of clones, approximately 25% of them present only once. Patients had received no treatment of any kind before thyroid surgery. Sequenced sample: blood. Receptors were obtained from a female donor with papillary thyroid cancer or a benign thyroid nodule (not recorded which). Some clones in this sample may be carry-over from other donors' samples.

This clone was observed many times. V is TRBV20-1 and J is TRBJ2-3, with 12 bases that match TRBD2. J was trimmed by 7 bases and V by 8 bases; bases with no gene match: 10. The germline CDR1 and CDR2 sequences are DFQATT and SNEGSKA (reference sequence). The CDR3 runs to 14 residues. The CDR3 protein is CSPQETSGRYTQYF. The CDR3 nucleotides are TGCAGTCCGCAAGAGACTAGCGGGAGATATACGCAGTATTTT.

This clone occurred many times. The J gene is TRBJ1-1, the V gene TRBV29-1; D perhaps matches TRBD1 (5 bases). V lost 4 bases and J lost 3, with 15 bases in between. Per the germline V gene, CDR1 is SQVTM and CDR2 is ANQGSEA. The CDR3 is 14 amino acids. CDR3 DNA sequence: TGCAGCGTTGGTGTCGGGGCCGGGTACACTGAAGCTTTCTTT. Protein product: CSVGVGAGYTEAFF. The full variable domain, its missing parts supplied by reference TRBV29-1 and TRBJ1-1, is SAVISQKPSRDICQRGTSLTIQCQVDSQVTMMFWYRQQPGQSLTLIATANQGSEATYESGFVIDKFPISRPNLTFSTLTVSNMSPEDSSIYLCSVGVGAGYTEAFFGQGTRLTVV.

This clone was found many times. Other DNA sequences from this sample encode an identical CDR3 as well. This chain uses TRBV30 with TRBJ2-7, with 8 bases identical to TRBD1. The germline V gene encodes CDR1 GTSNPN and CDR2 SVGIG (reference sequence). The V and J ends lost 7 bases and 2 bases, in that order; junction bases with no gene match: 4. The CDR3 is 12 amino acids. CDR3 protein: CALQGGPYEQYF. The CDR3 DNA reads TGTGCCTTACAGGGGGGTCCCTACGAGCAGTACTTC. The variable domain in full, with the rest retrieved from reference TRBV30 and TRBJ2-7, is SQTIHQWPATLVQPVGSPLSLECTVEGTSNPNLYWYRQAAGRGLQLLFYSVGIGQISSEVPQNLSASRPQDRQFILSSKKLLLSDSGFYLCALQGGPYEQYFGPGTRLTVT.

In the case of this clone: This may be a read error, as it is one base from a much larger clone. V and J are TRBV5-5 and TRBJ2-5; D not resolved. The CDR3 contains 13 residues. Trimming cost V 0 bases and J 8 bases, with 11 bases left between them. Germline loops: CDR1 SGHKS, CDR2 YYEKEE (reference sequence). In nucleotides, the CDR3 is TGTGCCAGCAGCTTGGGGGCCGTAGACACCCAGTACTTC. It codes for CASSLGAVDTQYF.

Concerning this clone itself: Compared with germline, one end of the junction differs, possibly owing to a read error. The J gene is TRBJ2-3, the V gene TRBV20-1; 9 bases are shared with TRBD2. The CDR3 consists of 19 residues. The V gene's germline CDR1 is DFQATT and CDR2 SNEGSKA (reference sequence). The CDR3 is CSATPRGSGSLFGTDTHFF. The CDR3 DNA reads TGCAGTGCTACCCCGAGGGGTAGCGGGAGTTTATTCGGCACAGATACGCACTTTTTT.

Sample share makes this clone medium-sized. The chain combines TRBV12-3 or TRBV12-4 with TRBJ2-7; the D is unclear. V was clipped by 8 bases and J by 3 bases, with 5 bases between them. There are 10 residues in the CDR3. The CDR3 protein is CASSHYEQYF. CDR3 in DNA: TGTGCCAGCTCCCACTACGAGCAGTACTTC.

In its sample, this clone was seen many times. The chain couples TRBV9 to TRBJ2-1; D is ambiguous. This CDR3 contains 12 residues. Trimming pared 0 bases from V and 13 bases from J, leaving 11 bases between. CDR1 is SGDLS and CDR2 is YYNGEE in the germline V gene. The chain's CDR3 is CASSVEGGPQFF. Here the CDR3 DNA reads TGTGCCAGCAGCGTAGAGGGCGGCCCCCAGTTCTTC.

The chain uses TRBV6-1 and TRBJ2-7, with D tentatively TRBD1 (6 bases). The CDR3 is made up of 16 amino acids. Germline assignment: CDR1 MNHNS and CDR2 SASEGT. Trimming removed 5 bases at V and 3 bases at J, with 20 bases between. CDR3 region: CASSPGIVGGDYEQYF. CDR3 coding DNA: TGTGCCAGCAGTCCAGGGATAGTAGGGGGAGACTACGAGCAGTACTTC.

This clone was counted a single time. The chain links TRBV4-2 to TRBJ2-1; 8 bases agree with TRBD2. This CDR3 is built from 15 residues. CDR1 is LGHNA, CDR2 YNFKEQ, per germline. The trim removed 5 bases at V and 8 bases at J, leaving 11 bases unmatched. The CDR3 sequence: CASSGSGSNRDEQFF. CDR3 in DNA: TGTGCCAGCAGCGGAAGCGGGAGTAATAGGGATGAGCAGTTCTTC.

The sample holds a few counts of this clone. The V call is TRBV27, the J call TRBJ2-1; TRBD2 matches 11 bases. Germline CDR1 is MNHEY and CDR2 is SMNVEV (reference sequence). The junction had 15 bases not matched to a gene; V was cut back by 7 bases and J by 10 bases. CDR3 length: 16 amino acids. The CDR3 region is CASIPRTSGPLAEQFF. CDR3 DNA sequence: TGTGCCAGCATTCCAAGGACTAGCGGGCCCCTAGCGGAGCAGTTCTTC.

A single count supports this clone. The chain recombines TRBV5-4 with TRBJ1-1, with 9 bases lining up with TRBD1. The CDR3 has 16 amino acids. Per the germline V gene, CDR1 is SGHNT and CDR2 is YYREEE (reference sequence). V shed 0 bases and J 4 bases; nucleotides not matched to a gene: 7. For the CDR3, the DNA is TGTGCCAGCAGCTTGGCGGGACAGGGTGGGGGCACTGAAGCTTTCTTT. Translation gives CASSLAGQGGGTEAFF.

The chain uses TRBV6-1 and TRBJ1-2; D uncertain. Trimming removed 8 bases from V and 8 bases from J, with 12 bases in between. Germline values: CDR1 MNHNS, CDR2 SASEGT. This CDR3 comprises 11 residues. CDR3 sequence: CASLFDGGYTF. The CDR3 coding sequence is TGTGCCAGCCTCTTTGACGGCGGCTACACCTTC.